The clone carrying this TCR beta chain was detected many times. Its antigen is not known. The CDR3 length is 16 residues. J gave up 6 bases and V 2 bases, and 8 bases lay outside the gene matches. Germline loops: CDR1 SGHTA, CDR2 FQGNSA. This specimen belongs to a study of T cell repertoires in cytomegalovirus infection. Across the whole study: Recently identified HLA-C-restricted CMV epitopes and well-studied HLA-B-restricted CMV epitopes were used by the study. Matching HLA type, along with CMV infection, was indicated by public TCR beta signatures.

Findings and limits, study-wide: The ex vivo response was dominated by HLA-C-restricted CMV-specific TCR beta clonotypes. Adding up the frequency of public TCR beta families identified people who carried CMV plus the relevant HLA.

TCRdb redid the calling of the reads with MiXCR, one entry per CDR3 protein. The sample has 650,000 to 850,000 distinct CDR3 sequences, roughly 28% seen once; the top ten hold around 12%. The sequencing used cultured CD8+ T cells from PBMCs, collected from culture after CMV antigen stimulation. The clonotype originates from a human donor in good health (CMV status not recorded). Some clones in this sample may be carry-over from other donors' samples. The rearrangement uses TRBV7-2 and TRBJ2-3; TRBD2 aligns across 10 bases. Here the CDR3 reads CASSLSSGGLGDTQYF. CDR3 DNA sequence: TGTGCCAGCAGCTTATCTAGCGGGGGCCTAGGGGATACGCAGTATTTT.